A selection of T cell receptor beta chains follows, all from one sample in a study of blood T cells in healthy people across ages. TCRdb called the 5' RACE reads again in MiXCR, with one record for every CDR3 protein. The table records hundreds of thousands of distinct CDR3 sequences, approximately 25% of them present only once. These data were also filed under a second study, of T cells of mothers and their children.

Sequencing was performed on blood. The receptors stem from a boy aged 5-17 years in good health. The CDR3 runs from the conserved cysteine through the conserved F or W. D genes are given only for firm matches. The size entry is marked missing in some rows and otherwise reads once, few, many or a size class.

V gene: TRBV24-1
clone size: few
J gene: TRBJ2-6
D gene: -
CDR3 protein: CATSDGKRGNSGANVLTF
CDR3 DNA: TGTGCCACCAGTGATGGTAAACGAGGGAACTCTGGGGCCAACGTCCTGACTTTC

V gene: TRBV12-5
clone size: -
J gene: TRBJ2-7
D gene: -
CDR3 protein: CASGSGLTLSYEQYF
CDR3 DNA: TGTGCTAGTGGTTCGGGTCTAACCCTCTCCTACGAGCAGTACTTC

V gene: TRBV11-3
clone size: -
J gene: TRBJ1-3
D gene: -
CDR3 protein: CASSPEGYSGNTIYF
CDR3 DNA: TGTGCCAGCAGCCCGGAGGGATACTCTGGAAACACCATATATTTT

V gene: TRBV23-1
clone size: -
J gene: TRBJ2-7
D gene: -
CDR3 protein: CASSGGRAYEQYF
CDR3 DNA: TGCGCCAGCAGTGGGGGACGGGCCTACGAGCAGTACTTC

V gene: TRBV9
clone size: few
J gene: TRBJ2-1
D gene: -
CDR3 protein: CASSSRAGLLGDYNEQFF
CDR3 DNA: TGTGCCAGCAGCTCAAGGGCAGGGTTATTGGGGGACTACAATGAGCAGTTCTTC

V gene: TRBV6-2/TRBV6-3
clone size: few
J gene: TRBJ2-7
D gene: TRBD2
CDR3 protein: CASESGTNSYEQYF
CDR3 DNA: TGTGCCAGTGAATCCGGGACTAACTCCTACGAGCAGTACTTC

V gene: TRBV4-1
clone size: few
J gene: TRBJ2-2
D gene: -
CDR3 protein: CASSQELGGELFF
CDR3 DNA: TGCGCCAGCAGCCAAGAATTAGGCGGGGAGCTGTTTTTT

V gene: TRBV6-5
clone size: few
J gene: TRBJ1-6
D gene: TRBD1
CDR3 protein: CASSFTRGRGNSPLHF
CDR3 DNA: TGTGCCAGCAGTTTCACCAGGGGGCGCGGCAATTCACCCCTCCACTTT

V gene: TRBV5-1
clone size: -
J gene: TRBJ2-1
D gene: -
CDR3 protein: CASSTSWAYNEQFF
CDR3 DNA: TGCGCCAGCAGCACCAGTTGGGCCTACAATGAGCAGTTCTTC

V gene: TRBV5-1
clone size: -
J gene: TRBJ2-1
D gene: -
CDR3 protein: CASSFDPSIAYNEQFF
CDR3 DNA: TGCGCCAGCAGCTTCGACCCGTCCATCGCTTACAATGAGCAGTTCTTC

V gene: TRBV15
clone size: -
J gene: TRBJ2-4
D gene: -
CDR3 protein: CATSPDSTKNIQYF
CDR3 DNA: TGTGCCACCAGCCCCGACAGTACCAAAAACATTCAGTACTTC

V gene: TRBV29-1
clone size: few
J gene: TRBJ2-1
D gene: -
CDR3 protein: CSARDGSSYNEQFF
CDR3 DNA: TGCAGCGCCAGGGACGGATCCTCCTACAATGAGCAGTTCTTC

V gene: TRBV5-1
clone size: -
J gene: TRBJ1-3
D gene: TRBD1
CDR3 protein: CASSLRTGSSSGNTIYF
CDR3 DNA: TGCGCCAGCAGCTTACGGACAGGTTCGAGCTCTGGAAACACCATATATTTT

V gene: TRBV5-1
clone size: -
J gene: TRBJ1-4
D gene: -
CDR3 protein: CASNSATNEKLFF
CDR3 DNA: TGCGCCAGCAATTCAGCAACTAATGAAAAACTGTTTTTT

V gene: TRBV10-3
clone size: -
J gene: TRBJ2-5
D gene: -
CDR3 protein: CAIRTGPSETQYF
CDR3 DNA: TGTGCCATCAGAACCGGGCCCTCGGAGACCCAGTACTTC

V gene: TRBV7-2
clone size: -
J gene: TRBJ2-1
D gene: -
CDR3 protein: CASSFEIQLNNEQFF
CDR3 DNA: TGTGCCAGCAGCTTTGAGATACAATTAAACAATGAGCAGTTCTTC

V gene: TRBV27
clone size: few
J gene: TRBJ2-2
D gene: TRBD2
CDR3 protein: CASSLSLAGYTGELFF
CDR3 DNA: TGTGCCAGCAGTTTAAGTCTAGCGGGGTACACCGGGGAGCTGTTTTTT

V gene: TRBV24-1
clone size: -
J gene: TRBJ2-5
D gene: TRBD2
CDR3 protein: CATSDPTSGGETQYF
CDR3 DNA: TGTGCCACCAGTGATCCGACTAGCGGGGGGGAGACCCAGTACTTC

V gene: TRBV7-6
clone size: -
J gene: TRBJ1-5
D gene: TRBD1
CDR3 protein: CASSLAGGPGPQHF
CDR3 DNA: TGTGCCAGCAGCTTAGCAGGGGGCCCCGGGCCCCAGCATTTT

V gene: TRBV28
clone size: -
J gene: TRBJ1-1
D gene: -
CDR3 protein: CASTFRGNTEAFF
CDR3 DNA: TGTGCCAGCACCTTCCGGGGGAACACTGAAGCTTTCTTT

V gene: TRBV6-5
clone size: few
J gene: TRBJ2-1
D gene: -
CDR3 protein: CASSYGGRDEQFF
CDR3 DNA: TGTGCCAGCAGTTATGGGGGCCGCGATGAGCAGTTCTTC

V gene: TRBV18
clone size: -
J gene: TRBJ2-3
D gene: -
CDR3 protein: CASSPQKGKGDTQYF
CDR3 DNA: TGTGCCAGCTCTCCACAGAAGGGCAAAGGGGATACGCAGTATTTT

V gene: TRBV7-3
clone size: few
J gene: TRBJ2-7
D gene: TRBD2
CDR3 protein: CASSSGLAGVHEQYF
CDR3 DNA: TGTGCCAGCAGCTCGGGACTAGCGGGAGTCCACGAGCAGTACTTC

V gene: TRBV6-5
clone size: -
J gene: TRBJ1-1
D gene: -
CDR3 protein: CASSYSAVAGHAFF
CDR3 DNA: TGTGCCAGCAGTTACTCTGCTGTGGCAGGACACGCTTTCTTT

V gene: TRBV4-3
clone size: -
J gene: TRBJ2-7
D gene: -
CDR3 protein: CASSQAQTGISYEQYF
CDR3 DNA: TGCGCCAGCAGCCAAGCTCAGACGGGGATCTCCTACGAGCAGTACTTC

V gene: TRBV25-1
clone size: few
J gene: TRBJ1-6
D gene: TRBD1
CDR3 protein: CASSIQGDSPLHF
CDR3 DNA: TGTGCCAGCAGTATCCAGGGGGATTCACCCCTCCACTTT

V gene: TRBV24-1
clone size: -
J gene: TRBJ2-3
D gene: -
CDR3 protein: CATSDSKQGAIFTDTQYF
CDR3 DNA: TGTGCCACCAGTGATTCGAAACAGGGAGCAATTTTCACAGATACGCAGTATTTT

V gene: TRBV18
clone size: -
J gene: TRBJ2-1
D gene: -
CDR3 protein: CASSPPLGRYEQFF
CDR3 DNA: TGTGCCAGCTCACCACCGTTAGGGAGGTATGAGCAGTTCTTC

V gene: TRBV6-1
clone size: -
J gene: TRBJ2-1
D gene: TRBD2
CDR3 protein: CASSLLAGGPQQFF
CDR3 DNA: TGTGCCAGCAGTCTACTAGCGGGAGGGCCTCAACAGTTCTTC